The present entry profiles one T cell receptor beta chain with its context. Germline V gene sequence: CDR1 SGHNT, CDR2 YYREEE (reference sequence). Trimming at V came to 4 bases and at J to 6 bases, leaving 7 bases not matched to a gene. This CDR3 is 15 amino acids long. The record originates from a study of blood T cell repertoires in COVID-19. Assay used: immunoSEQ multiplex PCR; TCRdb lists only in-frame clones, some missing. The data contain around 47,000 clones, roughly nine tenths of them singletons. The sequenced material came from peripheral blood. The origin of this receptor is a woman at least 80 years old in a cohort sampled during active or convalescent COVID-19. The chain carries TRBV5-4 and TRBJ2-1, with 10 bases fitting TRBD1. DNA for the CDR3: TGTGCCAGCAGCCCCGGGACAGGGGACTCCAATGAGCAGTTCTTC. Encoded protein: CASSPGTGDSNEQFF.